A selection of T cell receptor beta chains follows, all from one sample in a study of blood T cell repertoires in COVID-19. Clones were read by immunoSEQ multiplex PCR, and TCRdb kept only the in-frame ones, dropping some. The sample includes nearly 45,000 clones, about four fifths of them seen just once. Material: peripheral blood. The receptor set was obtained from a human donor in a cohort sampled during active COVID-19. Each CDR3 is given without its conserved first and last residue. The order of the fields is D gene, J gene, V gene, CDR3 protein. A D gene is named only where the DNA matches it firmly.

- | TRBJ2-7 | TRBV7-6 | ASSLGLGPFDEQY
- | TRBJ1-2 | TRBV9 | ASSVSHYGYT
- | TRBJ2-7 | TRBV21-1 | ASSRGQVAHEQY
- | TRBJ1-1 | TRBV11-2 | ASSFPTRGGTEAF
TRBD1 | TRBJ2-7 | TRBV4-1 | ASSQGPTGGLYEQY
TRBD1 | TRBJ2-1 | TRBV18 | ASSPPRTGVNEQF
- | TRBJ1-5 | TRBV4-1 | ASSQTLEGNQPQH
TRBD1 | TRBJ2-7 | TRBV2 | ASWGQGSSYEQY
TRBD1 | TRBJ1-2 | TRBV6-5 | ASRYSGTGSYGYT
- | TRBJ2-1 | TRBV19 | ASSPETGSGDEQF
TRBD1 | TRBJ1-5 | TRBV5-1 | ASSLGDSHQPQH
TRBD2 | TRBJ2-1 | TRBV6-5 | ASKAGTSGPSEQF